The source of this T cell receptor beta chain is a study of Graves' ophthalmopathy and Graves' hyperthyroidism. Study findings and constraints: Blood repertoires reportedly contained most expanded thyroid clonotypes above 0.001 frequency.

About this clonotype itself: Its matching antigen is unknown.

RNA transcripts were the source from which TCR beta CDR3 regions were amplified. First-round RT-PCR used HTBI primers; second-round multiplex PCR followed. Via MiXCR, TCRdb re-called the multiplex PCR reads, giving one row per CDR3 protein. The sample lists about 1.2 million distinct CDR3 sequences; about two fifths were seen once. CDR3 length: 16 amino acids. The ends were cut back, 2 bases at V and 6 bases at J, with 19 bases in the middle. CDR1 ENHRY and CDR2 SYGVKD come from the germline V gene. The hyperthyroidism patients had a new diagnosis of under 2 months' duration and were aged 18 to 65. Uncontrolled infections, other autoimmune diseases, pregnancy or lactation barred patients from enrollment. It was on clinical symptoms, serum thyroxine, TRAb, thyroid ultrasound and orbital computed tomography that diagnosis relied.

The rearrangement uses TRBV10-3 and TRBJ1-1; D might be TRBD1 (6 bases). Sequencing was carried out using peripheral blood or thyroid tissue (not recorded which). This TCR was recovered from an adult man with Graves' hyperthyroidism. This CDR3 reads CAISENRVGISSEAFF. The CDR3 DNA reads TGTGCCATCAGTGAGAACAGGGTGGGCATATCATCTGAAGCTTTCTTT.